The 25 T cell receptor beta chains in this list originate from one sample, sequenced in a study of blood T cell repertoires in COVID-19. Measured with immunoSEQ multiplex PCR; TCRdb has only the in-frame clones, and not every one. The repertoire holds tens of thousands of clones, with 80% as singletons. Sample: peripheral blood. These receptor sequences come from an older woman with acute or convalescent COVID-19.

J is TRBJ2-1 and V is TRBV3-1 (or the pseudogene TRBV3-2); 11 nucleotides match TRBD2. The V segment lost 6 bases and the J segment 4 bases; nucleotides outside the gene matches: 5. Per the germline V gene, CDR1 is LGHDT and CDR2 is YNNKEL (reference sequence). CDR3 length: 15 amino acids. CDR3 region: CASRRSGGAYNEQFF. Here the CDR3 DNA reads TGTGCCAGCAGACGTAGCGGGGGGGCGTACAATGAGCAGTTCTTC.

In this sample, this clone turned up many times. V and J are TRBV5-1 and TRBJ2-3; 9 bases fit TRBD2. V lost 2 bases to trimming and J lost 5 bases; unmatched junction nucleotides: 6. The CDR3 totals 15 residues. The germline V gene encodes CDR1 SGHRS and CDR2 YFSETQ. The CDR3 region is CASSLRSGRGDTQYF. CDR3 in DNA: TGCGCCAGCAGCTTACGTAGCGGGAGAGGAGATACGCAGTATTTT.

Comments on this clone: A read error may produce the germline difference seen at one junction end. V is TRBV6-2 or TRBV6-3 and J is TRBJ1-5; no firm D call. Germline assignment: CDR1 MNHEY and CDR2 SVGEGT. The CDR3 has 13 amino acids. CDR3 DNA sequence: TGTGCCAGCAGTTTCGGCGGGCTTCAGCCCCGGCATTTT. Its translation: CASSFGGLQPRHF.

The chain combines TRBV18 with TRBJ1-6; maybe TRBD1 (5 bases). The V end lost 2 bases, the J end lost 8 bases, and 13 bases lay between the germline ends. The CDR3 is made up of 15 amino acids. Germline lookup yields CDR1 KGHSH and CDR2 LQKENI. The CDR3 loop is CASSPVGGPDSPLHF. For the CDR3, the DNA is TGTGCCAGCTCACCAGTCGGGGGTCCGGATTCACCCCTCCACTTT.

This sequence joins TRBV12-3 or TRBV12-4 and TRBJ2-7, with a tentative D call TRBD2 (5 bases). The CDR3 covers 12 residues. Between the trimmed V and J ends, which lost 5 bases and 4 bases, there was a span of 9 bases. Here the CDR3 DNA reads TGTGCCAGCAGTGTACTAGGTTACGAGCAGTACTTC. It translates to CASSVLGYEQYF.

The chain couples TRBV27 to TRBJ1-1, with TRBD1 matching over 7 bases. Germline CDR1 is MNHEY and CDR2 is SMNVEV (reference sequence). The CDR3 length is 14 residues. The V and J ends lost 5 bases and 6 bases, in that order; junction bases with no gene match: 9. CDR3 protein: CASSRRGPRAEAFF. CDR3 in DNA: TGTGCCAGCAGTAGAAGGGGGCCTAGGGCTGAAGCTTTCTTT.

The rearrangement joins TRBV5-1 to TRBJ2-2, with 7 bases aligning to TRBD1. Germline trimming cut 10 bases from V and 2 bases from J; bases unmatched to any gene: 8. This CDR3 has 14 residues. Germline-derived CDR1 and CDR2 are SGHRS and YFSETQ. CDR3 loop: CASQGTDNTGELFF. As DNA, the CDR3 is TGCGCCTCCCAGGGGACAGATAACACCGGGGAGCTGTTTTTT.

This clone was recorded a few times. The chain employs TRBV7-2 and TRBJ2-5, with 8 bases fitting TRBD1. Per germline, CDR1 SGHTA and CDR2 FQGNSA. J lost 5 bases, V lost 0 bases, and 5 bases had no gene match. The CDR3 spans 15 residues. CDR3 sequence reads: CASSLAGTGLETQYF. For the CDR3, the DNA is TGTGCCAGCAGCTTAGCCGGGACAGGATTGGAGACCCAGTACTTC.

The chain recombines TRBV5-1 with TRBJ2-2; 9 nucleotides match TRBD2. Germline V gene data show CDR1 as SGHRS and CDR2 as YFSETQ. The CDR3 is 15 residues long. V shed 0 bases and J 8 bases; nucleotides not matched to a gene: 5. The CDR3 is CASSLATSGPGELFF. The CDR3 DNA is TGCGCCAGCAGCTTGGCGACTAGCGGCCCGGGGGAGCTGTTTTTT.

The V and J genes are TRBV5-1 and TRBJ1-4; the D gene is possibly TRBD1 (6 bases). This CDR3 spans 16 amino acids. The germline CDR1 and CDR2 sequences are SGHRS and YFSETQ. Trimming removed 4 bases from V and 4 bases from J, with 17 bases in between. This CDR3 is CASSPAKGGYNEKLFF. CDR3 nucleotides: TGCGCCAGCAGCCCCGCGAAGGGGGGGTATAATGAAAAACTGTTTTTT.

The genes are TRBV5-8 and TRBJ2-1; tentatively, D is TRBD2 (6 bases). The CDR3 consists of 16 residues. The V gene lost 2 bases and the J gene lost 7 bases, with 19 bases spanning the gap. Germline values: CDR1 SGHTS, CDR2 YDEGEE. The chain's CDR3 is CASSFPGVVFVNEQFF. CDR3 sequence (DNA): TGTGCCAGCAGCTTTCCGGGGGTAGTTTTCGTTAATGAGCAGTTCTTC.

The V call is TRBV29-1, the J call TRBJ2-7; perhaps TRBD1 as D (5 bases). Germline CDR1 reads SQVTM; CDR2 reads ANQGSEA. CDR3 length equals 11 residues. V gave up 6 bases and J gave up 5 bases, with 11 bases separating them. CDR3 loop: CSVLYRNEQYF. In nucleotides, the CDR3 is TGCAGCGTCCTATACAGGAACGAGCAGTACTTC.

V gene TRBV11-1 combines with J gene TRBJ2-1; D remains unclear. The CDR3 spans 12 residues. With 5 bases removed from V and 8 bases from J, the gap between germline ends came to 10 bases. Germline V CDR1 and CDR2: SGHAT, FQDESV (reference sequence). This chain's CDR3 is CASSPLTDEQFF. In DNA form, the CDR3 reads TGTGCCAGCAGCCCTCTGACTGATGAGCAGTTCTTC.

V gene TRBV28 combines with J gene TRBJ2-7; D ambiguous. CDR3 length: 13 residues. The V end lost 4 bases, the J end lost 0 bases, and 7 bases lay between the germline ends. Per germline, CDR1 MDHEN and CDR2 SYDVKM. The CDR3, as DNA: TGTGCCAGCAGTTGGGCAAACTCCTACGAGCAGTACTTC. Its protein product is CASSWANSYEQYF.

The rearrangement uses TRBV6-5 and TRBJ1-4; 10 bases map to TRBD1. The germline V gene has CDR1 MNHEY and CDR2 SVGAGI. The CDR3 spans 14 residues. V lost 6 bases, J lost 7 bases, and 5 bases stayed unmatched. For the CDR3, the DNA is TGTGCCAGCAGCCGGACAGGGGGGAGTGAAAAACTGTTTTTT. Translation: CASSRTGGSEKLFF.

The chain couples TRBV6-2 or TRBV6-3 to TRBJ2-2; TRBD1 might be the D (5 bases). The CDR3 is 16 residues long. Per the germline V gene, CDR1 is MNHEY and CDR2 is SVGEGT. V was shortened by 0 bases and J by 0 bases, with 8 bases between the two germline ends. The CDR3 nucleotides are TGTGCCAGCAGTTACTCCCAGACAGCGAACACCGGGGAGCTGTTTTTT. Translated, it gives CASSYSQTANTGELFF.

Here the CDR3 reads CATSRDLRGITEAFF. CDR3 nucleotide sequence: TGTGCCACCAGCAGAGATCTAAGGGGTATCACTGAAGCTTTCTTT. The rearrangement joins TRBV15 to TRBJ1-1; D is perhaps TRBD1 (5 bases). This CDR3 comprises 15 residues. Germline CDR1 is LNHNV and CDR2 is YYDKDF (reference sequence). V was shortened by 0 bases and J by 4 bases, with 12 bases between the two germline ends.

This clone was seen more than once but under ten times. The chain joins TRBV4-1 to TRBJ2-4; 10 bases are shared with TRBD1. The germline V gene encodes CDR1 MGHRA and CDR2 YSYEKL. This CDR3 has 17 amino acids. Trimming took 1 base from V and 3 from J; bases not matched to a gene: 6. This CDR3 reads CASSQGPGQGIKNIQYF. Written as DNA, the CDR3 is TGCGCCAGCAGCCAAGGACCGGGACAGGGGATCAAAAACATTCAGTACTTC.

J is TRBJ1-1 and V is TRBV11-2; D remains ambiguous. Germline V gene data show CDR1 as SGHAT and CDR2 as FQNNGV. V lost 5 bases and J 4 bases, leaving 8 bases between the germline ends. The CDR3 has 12 residues. The chain's CDR3 is CASSLFGTEAFF. CDR3 sequence (DNA): TGTGCCAGCAGCCTCTTCGGCACTGAAGCTTTCTTT.

The rearrangement joins TRBV7-8 to TRBJ2-1; no definite D call. Looked up from germline, CDR1 is SGHVS and CDR2 is FQNEAQ. The CDR3 consists of 12 residues. The V gene lost 5 bases and the J gene lost 8 bases, with 10 bases spanning the gap. The CDR3 spells CASSLGRHEQFF. The CDR3 nucleotides are TGTGCCAGCAGCCTGGGCAGGCATGAGCAGTTCTTC.

The chain employs TRBV5-1 and TRBJ1-1; no clear D gene. The V gene's germline CDR1 is SGHRS and CDR2 YFSETQ. The CDR3 loop spans 14 amino acids. Trimming stripped 3 bases from V and 1 base from J, with 10 bases between. In DNA, the CDR3 is TGCGCCAGCAGCTCCAGATCCAGGAACACTGAAGCTTTCTTT. Amino acids: CASSSRSRNTEAFF.

This clone was seen once. V gene TRBV28 combines with J gene TRBJ2-2, with a possible D match to TRBD2 (7 bases). The CDR3 runs to 16 residues. Per germline, CDR1 MDHEN and CDR2 SYDVKM. Trimming left V 5 bases short and J 4 bases short, with 17 bases between. The CDR3 coding sequence is TGTGCCAGCAGTCCCCCAGGCGGGGGCCGCACCGGGGAGCTGTTTTTT. This sequence encodes CASSPPGGGRTGELFF. The complete variable domain, with remaining parts taken from reference TRBV28 and TRBJ2-2, reads DVKVTQSSRYLVKRTGEKVFLECVQDMDHENMFWYRQDPGLGLRLIYFSYDVKMKEKGDIPEGYSVSREKKERFSLILESASTNQTSMYLCASSPPGGGRTGELFFGEGSRLTVL.

The chain links TRBV6-2 or TRBV6-3 to TRBJ2-2; TRBD2 matches 7 bases. Germline CDR1 and CDR2: MNHEY and SVGEGT. This CDR3 has 17 amino acids. The V segment lost 2 bases and the J segment 1 base; nucleotides outside the gene matches: 7. The CDR3 DNA is TGTGCCAGCAGTTACGCCCGGGCTAGCGGGAACACCGGGGAGCTGTTTTTT. Translating gives CASSYARASGNTGELFF.

V and J are TRBV7-8 and TRBJ1-2; the D is unclear. Germline-derived CDR1 and CDR2 are SGHVS and FQNEAQ. The CDR3 spans 15 residues. The V end was cut by 1 base, the J end by 5 bases, with 14 bases between. CDR3 in DNA: TGTGCCAGCAGCTTAGGGCAGCCTAGATTGTATGGCTACACCTTC. It is translated as CASSLGQPRLYGYTF.

This chain joins TRBV7-8 and TRBJ1-5, with 8 bases identical to TRBD1. Germline V gene data show CDR1 as SGHVS and CDR2 as FQNEAQ. The CDR3 loop spans 15 amino acids. V trimming: 1 base; J trimming: 5 bases; junction bases outside the gene matches: 4. CDR3 protein: CASSLDGQGHQPQHF. The CDR3 DNA reads TGTGCCAGCAGCTTAGACGGACAGGGCCATCAGCCCCAGCATTTT.